These 20 T cell receptor beta chains share one sample of origin, sequenced in a study of technical replicates of blood from several donors. The method was immunoSEQ multiplex PCR; TCRdb's version includes in-frame clones alone and lacks a portion of them. The top ten clones hold roughly 0.21% of a sample with under 110,000 clones, just over 95% of them seen once. Sequenced input: T cells isolated from PBMCs. The origin of the receptors is a human donor in good health.

This rearrangement joins TRBV28 to TRBJ2-2; D is possibly TRBD1 (5 bases). Trimming cost V 9 bases and J 0 bases, with 8 bases left between them. CDR3 length equals 13 residues. CDR1 is MDHEN and CDR2 is SYDVKM in the germline V gene. The DNA of the CDR3 is TGTGCCAGTTGGACACCGAACACCGGGGAGCTGTTTTTT. Protein product: CASWTPNTGELFF.

The chain carries TRBV10-3 and TRBJ1-4, with D unresolved. CDR1 is ENHRY, CDR2 SYGVKD, per germline. V lost 0 bases to trimming and J lost 5 bases, with 16 bases between them. The length of the CDR3 is 17 residues. The CDR3: CAISESISVSGNEKLFF. The CDR3 nucleotides are TGTGCCATCAGTGAGTCGATTAGCGTTTCGGGGAATGAAAAACTGTTTTTT.

This rearrangement joins TRBV27 to TRBJ2-1; D possibly corresponds to TRBD2 (6 bases). Germline V gene lookup returns CDR1 MNHEY and CDR2 SMNVEV (reference sequence). Trimming took off 8 bases at V and 4 bases at J, with 15 bases between the two ends. The CDR3 runs to 14 residues. The chain's CDR3 is CASGRSGDYNEQFF. In DNA, the CDR3 is TGTGCCAGCGGAAGGTCGGGAGATTACAATGAGCAGTTCTTC.

The chain couples TRBV4-1 to TRBJ1-5; TRBD1 is a possible D gene (6 bases). Germline lookup yields CDR1 MGHRA and CDR2 YSYEKL. V lost 0 bases to trimming and J lost 11 bases, with 17 bases between them. This CDR3 has 15 residues. For the CDR3, the DNA is TGCGCCAGCAGCCAAGAGGACAGAGCCTCTTCAGCCCAGCATTTT. Amino acids: CASSQEDRASSAQHF.

The genes are TRBV6-5 and TRBJ2-1; 8 nucleotides agree with TRBD2. This CDR3 contains 16 residues. V lost 2 bases, J lost 3 bases, and 6 bases stayed unmatched. The germline V gene encodes CDR1 MNHEY and CDR2 SVGAGI. The CDR3 DNA follows: TGTGCCAGCAGTTACGGGCTAGCGGGCGACTACAATGAGCAGTTCTTC. Translation gives CASSYGLAGDYNEQFF.

The J gene is TRBJ2-6, the V gene TRBV11-3; TRBD2 is a possible D gene (5 bases). Germline V gene sequence: CDR1 SGHNT, CDR2 YENEEA. V was trimmed by 2 bases and J by 4 bases, leaving 15 bases between them. The CDR3 has 17 amino acids. The CDR3 DNA follows: TGTGCCAGCAGCTTACGGACGGGAATGGTGGGGGCCAACGTCCTGACTTTC. This codes for CASSLRTGMVGANVLTF.

V is TRBV28 and J is TRBJ2-6; the D gene is possibly TRBD2 (5 bases). V was pared by 3 bases and J by 4 bases, with 22 bases between. Germline CDR1 reads MDHEN; CDR2 reads SYDVKM. The CDR3 is 19 residues long. CDR3 coding DNA: TGTGCCAGCAGTTTCGCCACAAATATGAGGGTCTCGGGGGCCAACGTCCTGACTTTC. Protein product: CASSFATNMRVSGANVLTF.

This clone was observed once. The chain joins TRBV4-1 to TRBJ2-5; weak D call: TRBD2 (5 bases). The germline V and J ends were trimmed by 2 bases and 2 bases, with 6 bases remaining between them. Germline CDR1 reads MGHRA; CDR2 reads YSYEKL. This CDR3 comprises 13 residues. DNA of the CDR3: TGCGCCAGCAGCCAAAGGGAGCAAGAGACCCAGTACTTC. Its translation is CASSQREQETQYF.

The chain recombines TRBV11-3 with TRBJ2-5; 8 bases map to TRBD2. The CDR3 totals 17 residues. V was clipped by 2 bases and J by 5 bases; unmatched bases: 13. Germline CDR1 reads SGHNT; CDR2 reads YENEEA. In DNA, the CDR3 is TGTGCCAGCAGCTTAAGCGGGAGCCTAGTAGGGGGTGAGACCCAGTACTTC. Its protein is CASSLSGSLVGGETQYF.

This chain uses TRBV5-4 with TRBJ1-2; D unclear. V gave up 2 bases and J gave up 8 bases, with 22 bases separating them. Germline V lookup: CDR1 SGHNT, CDR2 YYREEE (reference sequence). The CDR3 extends over 16 amino acids. CDR3 coding DNA: TGTGCCAGCAGCTTCGTCTGGGCAGGAGGTCGGGAGGGCTACACCTTC. This sequence encodes CASSFVWAGGREGYTF. The complete variable domain, with remaining parts taken from reference TRBV5-4 and TRBJ1-2, reads ETGVTQSPTHLIKTRGQQVTLRCSSQSGHNTVSWYQQALGQGPQFIFQYYREEENGRGNFPPRFSGLQFPNYSSELNVNALELDDSALYLCASSFVWAGGREGYTFGSGTRLTVV.

The chain is built from TRBV18 and TRBJ2-3, with no clear D. Trimming removed 0 bases at V and 1 base at J, with 11 bases between. The CDR3 is made up of 16 amino acids. The germline gives CDR1 KGHSH, CDR2 LQKENI. The CDR3 spells CASSPPTGWGTDTQYF. CDR3 in DNA: TGTGCCAGCTCACCACCGACCGGGTGGGGCACAGATACGCAGTATTTT.

This chain connects TRBV7-9 to TRBJ1-5; unclear D gene. The CDR3 length is 16 residues. Germline loops: CDR1 SEHNR, CDR2 FQNEAQ (reference sequence). With 6 bases removed from V and 2 bases from J, the gap between germline ends came to 17 bases. This chain's CDR3 is CASSTAGGGGNQPQHF. In DNA form, the CDR3 reads TGTGCCAGCAGTACAGCGGGAGGAGGTGGCAATCAGCCCCAGCATTTT.

The chain is built from TRBV28 and TRBJ1-5, with 7 positions matching TRBD1. CDR1 and CDR2 (germline): MDHEN, SYDVKM. The CDR3 spans 15 residues. V lost 6 bases to trimming and J lost 7 bases; unmatched junction nucleotides: 12. CDR3 nucleotide sequence: TGTGCCAGCAGCCCACCAGGGGGGCTACGGCAGCCCCAGCATTTT. It encodes CASSPPGGLRQPQHF.

This clone appeared once. V is TRBV10-3 and J is TRBJ1-5; D possibly corresponds to TRBD1 (6 bases). Trimming shortened V by 5 bases and J by 3 bases, and 11 bases separated the two germline ends. There are 14 residues in the CDR3. CDR1 is ENHRY, CDR2 SYGVKD, per germline. The DNA for the CDR3 is TGTGCCATCAGTCCAGGGGCGGACAATCAGCCCCAGCATTTT. Translated: CAISPGADNQPQHF.

The chain is built from TRBV23-1 and TRBJ2-3; 9 nucleotides align to TRBD1. Being an ORF, TRBV23-1 has a function that is uncertain. The V gene end was trimmed by 2 bases and the J gene end by 3 bases; junction bases not matched to a gene: 15. The CDR3 sequence is 19 residues long. The CDR3 region has the DNA TGCGCCAGCAGTCAACCGGGACAGGGTTATCTCGTGGAGACAGATACGCAGTATTTT. Its translation is CASSQPGQGYLVETDTQYF.

The rearrangement links TRBV7-9 to TRBJ1-5, with TRBD1 identical over 7 bases. Germline V gene lookup returns CDR1 SEHNR and CDR2 FQNEAQ (reference sequence). Trimming cost V 1 base and J 9 bases; bases outside gene matches: 9. The CDR3 is made up of 15 amino acids. The CDR3 nucleotides read TGTGCCAGCAGCTTAGACAGACAGGGCTTAGGGCCCCAGCATTTT. It encodes CASSLDRQGLGPQHF.

The chain links TRBV10-1 to TRBJ2-1; TRBD1 matches 9 bases. J was trimmed by 3 bases and V by 5 bases; bases with no gene match: 5. The CDR3 spans 15 residues. Germline V CDR1 and CDR2: WNHNN, SYGVQD (reference sequence). The CDR3 region is CASSQDRGYYNEQFF. CDR3 in DNA: TGCGCCAGCAGTCAGGACAGGGGATACTACAATGAGCAGTTCTTC.

This chain connects TRBV11-2 to TRBJ2-7, with 7 bases fitting TRBD1. Germline V gene data show CDR1 as SGHAT and CDR2 as FQNNGV. J gave up 4 bases and V 5 bases, and 5 bases lay outside the gene matches. The CDR3 has 13 residues. In DNA, the CDR3 is TGTGCCAGCAGCCCGCGGACAGGTTACGAGCAGTACTTC. It yields the protein CASSPRTGYEQYF.

The V and J genes are TRBV25-1 and TRBJ2-1; TRBD2 aligns across 9 bases. The germline V gene encodes CDR1 MGHDK and CDR2 SYGVNS. The V gene end was trimmed by 7 bases and the J gene end by 10 bases; junction bases not matched to a gene: 8. The CDR3 totals 13 residues. The CDR3 DNA reads as TGTGCCAGCATGGGGCTAGCGGGGTCGGAGCAGTTCTTC. This encodes CASMGLAGSEQFF. The complete variable domain, with remaining parts taken from reference TRBV25-1 and TRBJ2-1, reads EADIYQTPRYLVIGTGKKITLECSQTMGHDKMYWYQQDPGMELHLIHYSYGVNSTEKGDLSSESTVSRIRTEHFPLTLESARPSHTSQYLCASMGLAGSEQFFGPGTRLTVL.

The chain uses TRBV11-3 and TRBJ2-1; 13 bases align to TRBD2. V lost 4 bases to trimming and J lost 2 bases; unmatched junction nucleotides: 2. Germline V lookup: CDR1 SGHNT, CDR2 YENEEA. There are 16 residues in the CDR3. The CDR3 reads CASSSGTSGAYNEQFF. CDR3 in DNA: TGTGCCAGCAGCTCCGGGACTAGCGGGGCCTACAATGAGCAGTTCTTC.